This T cell receptor beta chain was recorded in a study of blood T cells in healthy people across ages. Study-level findings and limits: Leaving the PBMCs unsorted stopped any conclusive comparison of naive versus antigen-experienced cells. Long-lived donors carried more naive CD4+ cells and greater diversity than aged donors.

Through a sample-barcoded 5' primer and a J-beta primer mix, a second PCR was run for roughly 6 to 11 cycles. One entry per CDR3 protein, called by TCRdb with MiXCR from the 5' RACE reads. The sample holds about 1.8 million distinct CDR3 sequences; around 48% are singletons and the top ten take 2% to 2.5%. The CDR3 runs to 15 residues. Germline V gene data show CDR1 as SEHNR and CDR2 as FQNEAQ (reference sequence). On this clonotype: What it recognizes is unknown. One end of the junction is discordant with germline, which a read error may explain.

This rearrangement joins TRBV7-9 to TRBJ2-6; D might be TRBD1 (5 bases). The sequence was obtained from a woman aged 40-49 years in good health. Sequenced sample: blood. The CDR3 sequence is CASSETDSGADVLTF. The CDR3, as DNA: TGTGCCAGCAGCGAGACAGACTCTGGGGCCGACGTCCTGACTTTC.